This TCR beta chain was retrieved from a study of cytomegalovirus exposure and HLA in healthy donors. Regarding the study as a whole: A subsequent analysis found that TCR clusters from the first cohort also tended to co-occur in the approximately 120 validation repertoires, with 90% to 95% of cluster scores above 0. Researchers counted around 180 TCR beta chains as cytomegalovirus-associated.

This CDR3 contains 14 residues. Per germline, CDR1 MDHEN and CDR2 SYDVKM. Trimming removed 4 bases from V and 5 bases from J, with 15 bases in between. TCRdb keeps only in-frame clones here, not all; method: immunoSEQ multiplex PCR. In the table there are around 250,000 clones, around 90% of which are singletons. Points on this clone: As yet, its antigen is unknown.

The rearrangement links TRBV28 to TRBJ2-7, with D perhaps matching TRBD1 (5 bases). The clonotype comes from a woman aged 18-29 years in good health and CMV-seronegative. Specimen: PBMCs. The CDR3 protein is CASSSTGTVDEQYF. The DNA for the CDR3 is TGTGCCAGCAGTTCTACAGGTACAGTCGACGAGCAGTACTTC.